The next 14 T cell receptor beta chains were all read from a single sample in a study of vaccination effects on CD4 cells after COVID-19. Before any sequencing was done, the ViraFEST assay used viral peptide pools to expand antigen-specific CD4+ T cells. Once cultured for approximately eleven days, the cells underwent separation to obtain CD4+ T cells. This individual tested PCR-positive for SARS-CoV-2 infection between March and December 2020. No antigens are known for them. Profiling relied on immunoSEQ multiplex PCR, and the TCRdb table lists in-frame clones only, not all of them. The profile shows about 45,000 clones, around 66% of them singletons. The sequenced sample was CD4+ T cells from PBMCs cultured with a peptide pool, obtained before COVID-19 vaccination. These receptors came from a human donor who had a prior SARS-CoV-2 infection.

The J gene is TRBJ1-5, the V gene TRBV6-5, with 9 bases aligning to TRBD1. The length of the CDR3 is 15 residues. Germline loops: CDR1 MNHEY, CDR2 SVGAGI. Germline trimming cut 5 bases from V and 2 bases from J; bases unmatched to any gene: 4. CDR3 DNA sequence: TGTGCCAGCAGTACAGGGGGCAACCGCAATCAGCCCCAGCATTTT. Translation gives CASSTGGNRNQPQHF.

The J gene is TRBJ1-1, the V gene TRBV6-5; D call uncertain. The germline CDR1 and CDR2 sequences are MNHEY and SVGAGI. The V end lost 8 bases, the J end lost 1 base, and 17 bases lay between the germline ends. CDR3 length equals 15 residues. The chain's CDR3 is CASGQVVQRNTEAFF. CDR3 coding DNA: TGTGCCAGCGGGCAGGTGGTTCAAAGGAACACTGAAGCTTTCTTT.

This clone occurred a few times. The rearrangement joins TRBV7-3 to TRBJ1-6, with 10 bases identical to TRBD1. The CDR3 runs 15 residues. Germline CDR1 SGHTA, CDR2 FQGTGA. V was clipped by 5 bases and J by 8 bases; unmatched bases: 6. The CDR3 loop is CASSSGTGVDSPLHF. As DNA, the CDR3 is TGTGCCAGCAGCAGCGGGACAGGGGTGGATTCACCCCTCCACTTT. The entire variable domain, with the rest obtained from reference TRBV7-3 and TRBJ1-6, is as follows: GAGVSQTPSNKVTEKGKYVELRCDPISGHTALYWYRQSLGQGPEFLIYFQGTGAADDSGLPNDRFFAVRPEGSVSTLKIQRTERGDSAVYLCASSSGTGVDSPLHFGNGTRLTVT.

The chain has TRBV7-3 and TRBJ2-2; 7 bases fit TRBD2. The CDR3 has 16 amino acids. V lost 5 bases, J lost 2 bases, and 8 bases stayed unmatched. The V gene's germline CDR1 is SGHTA and CDR2 FQGTGA. For the CDR3, the DNA is TGTGCCAGCAGCCCCCCGGGCGGGAGAAACACCGGGGAGCTGTTTTTT. This codes for CASSPPGGRNTGELFF.

This chain connects TRBV4-2 to TRBJ2-2; D ambiguous. This CDR3 is 15 amino acids long. The ends were cut back, 4 bases at V and 10 bases at J, with 19 bases in the middle. Germline CDR1 and CDR2: LGHNA and YNFKEQ. CDR3 sequence (DNA): TGTGCCAGCAGCCCCAAGGGCCCGGGCGGAGTGGAGCTGTTTTTT. Translation: CASSPKGPGGVELFF.

This clone was counted only a few times. The chain has TRBV7-2 and TRBJ2-6; D possibly corresponds to TRBD1 (5 bases). Trimming stripped 0 bases from V and 2 bases from J, with 11 bases between. This CDR3 contains 17 residues. Germline CDR1 reads SGHTA; CDR2 reads FQGNSA. The CDR3 sequence: CASSLAGAAPGANVLTF. As DNA, the CDR3 is TGTGCCAGCAGCTTAGCAGGGGCTGCACCTGGGGCCAACGTCCTGACTTTC.

V usage is TRBV7-2 and J usage is TRBJ2-7, with unresolved D. Per germline, CDR1 SGHTA and CDR2 FQGNSA. Deletions cut 5 bases from V and 1 base from J, with 12 bases between. The CDR3 has 14 residues. The CDR3 loop reads CASSPSSRSYEQYF. In DNA, the CDR3 is TGTGCCAGCAGCCCATCGTCCAGATCCTACGAGCAGTACTTC.

This clone occurred a few times. This chain uses TRBV5-4 with TRBJ1-2; 8 bases agree with TRBD1. CDR1 is SGHNT and CDR2 is YYREEE in the germline V gene (reference sequence). The CDR3 spans 14 residues. V was clipped by 3 bases and J by 3 bases; unmatched bases: 4. The CDR3, as DNA: TGTGCCAGCAGCTGGGCGACAGGGGACTATGGCTACACCTTC. It specifies CASSWATGDYGYTF.

The rearrangement uses TRBV5-1 and TRBJ2-7; 9 bases fit TRBD1. This CDR3 has 13 amino acids. The trim removed 6 bases at V and 5 bases at J, leaving 6 bases unmatched. The germline V gene encodes CDR1 SGHRS and CDR2 YFSETQ. CDR3 sequence: CASNIQGANEQYF. The CDR3 bases are TGCGCCAGCAACATACAGGGGGCAAACGAGCAGTACTTC. Combining the CDR3 with reference TRBV5-1 and TRBJ2-7 gives the whole variable domain KAGVTQTPRYLIKTRGQQVTLSCSPISGHRSVSWYQQTPGQGLQFLFEYFSETQRNKGNFPGRFSGRQFSNSRSEMNVSTLELGDSALYLCASNIQGANEQYFGPGTRLTVT.

The V gene is TRBV6-4, the J gene TRBJ1-2; unclear D gene. The V gene lost 11 bases and the J gene lost 7 bases, with 11 bases spanning the gap. The CDR3 spans 10 residues. Germline V gene sequence: CDR1 MRHNA, CDR2 SNTAGT. The CDR3 sequence is CAPRVSGYTF. Here the CDR3 DNA reads TGTGCCCCCCGAGTTAGTGGCTACACCTTC.

This chain links TRBV6-6 with TRBJ1-2; D unclear. V was cut by 0 bases and J by 6 bases, with 8 bases left in between. The CDR3 sequence is 13 residues long. The germline gives CDR1 MNHNY, CDR2 SVGAGI (reference sequence). DNA of the CDR3: TGTGCCAGCAGTTACTCGGCAGTCAATGGCTACACCTTC. As protein: CASSYSAVNGYTF.

The chain is built from TRBV4-1 and TRBJ2-2; 8 bases are shared with TRBD1. Trimming cost V 3 bases and J 5 bases; bases outside gene matches: 11. There are 17 residues in the CDR3. Germline V gene sequence: CDR1 MGHRA, CDR2 YSYEKL. The CDR3 nucleotides read TGCGCCAGCAGCCAGTCAGGGGGCATGGTGGTAACCGGGGAGCTGTTTTTT. It yields the protein CASSQSGGMVVTGELFF.

This chain joins TRBV19 and TRBJ1-5; D unclear. The CDR3 totals 13 residues. V shed 0 bases and J shed 7 bases, with 7 bases lying between them. Germline lookup yields CDR1 LNHDA and CDR2 SQIVND (reference sequence). The CDR3 nucleotides read TGTGCCAGTAGTATAGATCGGGCCCAGCCCCAGCATTTT. This translates into CASSIDRAQPQHF.

The chain uses TRBV6-5 and TRBJ1-4; 8 nucleotides align to TRBD1. Germline V gives CDR1 MNHEY, CDR2 SVGAGI. The CDR3 contains 15 residues. J was trimmed by 2 bases and V by 5 bases; bases with no gene match: 4. The CDR3 loop reads CASSPWDRTNEKLFF. The CDR3 region has the DNA TGTGCCAGCAGTCCCTGGGACAGGACTAATGAAAAACTGTTTTTT.